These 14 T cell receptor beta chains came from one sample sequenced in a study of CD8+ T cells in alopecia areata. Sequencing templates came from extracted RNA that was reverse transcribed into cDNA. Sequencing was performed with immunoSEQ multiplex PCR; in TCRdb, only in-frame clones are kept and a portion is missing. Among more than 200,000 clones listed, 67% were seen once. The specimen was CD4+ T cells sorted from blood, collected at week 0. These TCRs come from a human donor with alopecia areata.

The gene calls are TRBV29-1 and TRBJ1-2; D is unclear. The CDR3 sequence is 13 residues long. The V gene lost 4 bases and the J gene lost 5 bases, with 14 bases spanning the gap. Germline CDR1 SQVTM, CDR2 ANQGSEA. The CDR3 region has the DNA TGCAGCGTTGGGGTCGGGATTGGGTATGGCTACACCTTC. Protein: CSVGVGIGYGYTF.

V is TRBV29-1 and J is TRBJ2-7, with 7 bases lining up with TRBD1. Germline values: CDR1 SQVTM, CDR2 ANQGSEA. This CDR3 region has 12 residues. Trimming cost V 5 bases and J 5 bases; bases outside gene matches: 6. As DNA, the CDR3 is TGCAGCGTTAGGACAGGCGTCAACGAGCAGTACTTC. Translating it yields CSVRTGVNEQYF.

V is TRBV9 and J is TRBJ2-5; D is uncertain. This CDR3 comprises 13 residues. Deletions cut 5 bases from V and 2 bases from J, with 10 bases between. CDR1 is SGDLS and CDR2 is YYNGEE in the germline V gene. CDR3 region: CASSRLGQETQYF. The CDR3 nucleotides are TGTGCCAGCAGTAGGTTGGGGCAAGAGACCCAGTACTTC. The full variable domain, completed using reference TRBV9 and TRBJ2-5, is DSGVTQTPKHLITATGQRVTLRCSPRSGDLSVYWYQQSLDQGLQFLIQYYNGEERAKGNILERFSAQQFPDLHSELNLSSLELGDSALYFCASSRLGQETQYFGPGTRLLVL.

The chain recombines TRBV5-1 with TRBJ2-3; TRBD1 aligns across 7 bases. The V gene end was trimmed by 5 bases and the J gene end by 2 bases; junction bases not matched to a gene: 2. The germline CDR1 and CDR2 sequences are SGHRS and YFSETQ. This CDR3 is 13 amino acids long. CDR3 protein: CASRRGPTDTQYF. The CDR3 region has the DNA TGCGCCAGCAGGAGGGGGCCCACAGATACGCAGTATTTT.

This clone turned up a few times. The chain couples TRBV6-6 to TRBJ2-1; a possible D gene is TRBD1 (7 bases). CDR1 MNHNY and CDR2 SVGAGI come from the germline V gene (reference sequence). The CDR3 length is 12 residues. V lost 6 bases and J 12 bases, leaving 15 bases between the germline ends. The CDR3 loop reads CASSRGTEGQFF. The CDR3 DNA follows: TGTGCCAGCAGCCGCGGGACAGAAGGGCAGTTCTTC.

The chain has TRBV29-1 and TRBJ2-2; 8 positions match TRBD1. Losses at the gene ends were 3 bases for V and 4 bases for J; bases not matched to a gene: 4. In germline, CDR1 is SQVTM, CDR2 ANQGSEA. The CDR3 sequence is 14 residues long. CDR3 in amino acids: CSVDRGHSTGELFF. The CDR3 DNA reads TGCAGCGTTGACAGGGGGCATTCCACCGGGGAGCTGTTTTTT.

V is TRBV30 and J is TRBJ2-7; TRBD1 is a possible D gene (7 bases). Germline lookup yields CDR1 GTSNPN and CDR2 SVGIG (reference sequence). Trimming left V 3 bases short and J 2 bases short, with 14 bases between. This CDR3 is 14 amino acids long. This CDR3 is CAWSAGTATYEQYF. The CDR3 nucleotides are TGTGCCTGGAGCGCGGGGACAGCTACCTACGAGCAGTACTTC.

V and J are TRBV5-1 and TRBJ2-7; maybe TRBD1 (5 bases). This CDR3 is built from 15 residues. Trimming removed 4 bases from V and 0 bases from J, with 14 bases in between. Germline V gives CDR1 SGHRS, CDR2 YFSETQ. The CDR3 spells CASSDPRESSYEQYF. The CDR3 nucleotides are TGCGCCAGCAGCGACCCCAGGGAATCCTCCTACGAGCAGTACTTC.

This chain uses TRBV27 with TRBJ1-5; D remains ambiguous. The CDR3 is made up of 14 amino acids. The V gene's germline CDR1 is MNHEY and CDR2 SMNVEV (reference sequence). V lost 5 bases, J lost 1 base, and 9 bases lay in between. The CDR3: CASSPAGSNQPQHF. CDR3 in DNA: TGTGCCAGCAGTCCAGCGGGGAGCAATCAGCCCCAGCATTTT.

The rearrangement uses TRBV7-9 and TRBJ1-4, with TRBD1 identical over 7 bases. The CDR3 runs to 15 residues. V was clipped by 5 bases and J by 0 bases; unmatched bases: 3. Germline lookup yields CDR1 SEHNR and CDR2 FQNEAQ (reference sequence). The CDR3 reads CASSATGATNEKLFF. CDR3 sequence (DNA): TGTGCCAGCAGCGCCACAGGGGCAACTAATGAAAAACTGTTTTTT.

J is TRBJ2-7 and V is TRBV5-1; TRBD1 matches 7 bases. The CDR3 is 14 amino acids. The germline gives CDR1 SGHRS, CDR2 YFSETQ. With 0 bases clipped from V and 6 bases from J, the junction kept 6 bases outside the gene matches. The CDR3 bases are TGCGCCAGCAGCTTGGGACAGGGAGCCGCCGAGCAGTACTTC. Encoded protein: CASSLGQGAAEQYF.

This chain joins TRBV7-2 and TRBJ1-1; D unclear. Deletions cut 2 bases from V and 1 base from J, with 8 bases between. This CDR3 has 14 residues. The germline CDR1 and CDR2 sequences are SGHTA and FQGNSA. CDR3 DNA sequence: TGTGCCAGCAGCTTATCCACGGCGAACACTGAAGCTTTCTTT. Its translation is CASSLSTANTEAFF.

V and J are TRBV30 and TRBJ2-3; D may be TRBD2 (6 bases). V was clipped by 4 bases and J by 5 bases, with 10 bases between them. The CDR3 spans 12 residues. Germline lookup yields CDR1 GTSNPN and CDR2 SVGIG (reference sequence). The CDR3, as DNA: TGTGCCTGGACGGACGGGGGAGATACGCAGTATTTT. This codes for CAWTDGGDTQYF.

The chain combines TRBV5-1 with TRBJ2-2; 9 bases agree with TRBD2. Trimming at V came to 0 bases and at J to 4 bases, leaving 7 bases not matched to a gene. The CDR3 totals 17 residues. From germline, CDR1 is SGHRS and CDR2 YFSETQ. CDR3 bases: TGCGCCAGCAGCTTGGCCCCGCTAGCGGGGCGCACCGGGGAGCTGTTTTTT. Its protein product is CASSLAPLAGRTGELFF.